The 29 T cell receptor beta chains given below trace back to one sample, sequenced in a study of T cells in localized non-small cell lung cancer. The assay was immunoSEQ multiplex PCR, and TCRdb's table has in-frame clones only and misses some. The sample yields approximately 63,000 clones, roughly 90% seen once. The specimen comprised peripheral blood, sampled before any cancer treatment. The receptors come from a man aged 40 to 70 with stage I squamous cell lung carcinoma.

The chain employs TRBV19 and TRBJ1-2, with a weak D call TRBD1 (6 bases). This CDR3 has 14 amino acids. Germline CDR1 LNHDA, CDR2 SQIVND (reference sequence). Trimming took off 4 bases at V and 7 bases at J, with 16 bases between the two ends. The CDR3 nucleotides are TGTGCCAGTAGTACCCTACAGGGATCGACTGGCTACACCTTC. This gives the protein CASSTLQGSTGYTF.

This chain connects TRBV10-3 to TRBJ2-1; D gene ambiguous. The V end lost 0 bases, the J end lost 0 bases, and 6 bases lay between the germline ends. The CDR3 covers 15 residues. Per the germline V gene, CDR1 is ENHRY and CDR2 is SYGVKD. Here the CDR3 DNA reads TGTGCCATCAGTGAGTCGGGGATCTCCTACAATGAGCAGTTCTTC. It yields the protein CAISESGISYNEQFF.

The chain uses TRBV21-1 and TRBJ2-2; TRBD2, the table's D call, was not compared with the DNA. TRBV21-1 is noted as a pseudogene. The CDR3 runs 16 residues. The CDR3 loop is CASSKSFKNPAGELFF. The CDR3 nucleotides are TGTGCCAGCAGCAAAAGCTTCAAGAATCCTGCCGGGGAGCTGTTTTTT.

The CDR3 spells CASSFGPGYGYTF. The CDR3 DNA reads TGTGCCAGCAGTTTTGGGCCTGGCTATGGCTACACCTTC. The chain links TRBV27 to TRBJ1-2; no definite D call. With 3 bases removed from V and 4 bases from J, the gap between germline ends came to 9 bases. Germline V gives CDR1 MNHEY, CDR2 SMNVEV (reference sequence). The CDR3 covers 13 residues.

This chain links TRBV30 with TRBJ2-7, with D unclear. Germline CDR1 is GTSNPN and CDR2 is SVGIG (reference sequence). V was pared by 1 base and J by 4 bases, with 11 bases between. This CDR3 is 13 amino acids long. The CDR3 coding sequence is TGTGCCTGGAGTGGCGTGGTTTTGTACGAGCAGTACTTC. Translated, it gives CAWSGVVLYEQYF. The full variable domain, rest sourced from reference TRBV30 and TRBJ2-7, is SQTIHQWPATLVQPVGSPLSLECTVEGTSNPNLYWYRQAAGRGLQLLFYSVGIGQISSEVPQNLSASRPQDRQFILSSKKLLLSDSGFYLCAWSGVVLYEQYFGPGTRLTVT.

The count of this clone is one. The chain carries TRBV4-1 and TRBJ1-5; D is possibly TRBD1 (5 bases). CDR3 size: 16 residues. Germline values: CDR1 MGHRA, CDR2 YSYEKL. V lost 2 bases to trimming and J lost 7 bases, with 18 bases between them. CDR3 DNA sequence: TGCGCCAGCAGCCAACCCCTGAGGGGTCTGGAGCAGCCCCAGCATTTT. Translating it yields CASSQPLRGLEQPQHF.

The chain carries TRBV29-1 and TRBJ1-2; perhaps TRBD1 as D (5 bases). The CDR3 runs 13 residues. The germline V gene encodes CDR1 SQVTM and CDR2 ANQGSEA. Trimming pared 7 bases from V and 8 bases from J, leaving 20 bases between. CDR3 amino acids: CSGTRTPGEGYTF. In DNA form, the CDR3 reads TGCAGCGGGACCCGGACACCCGGAGAGGGCTACACCTTC.

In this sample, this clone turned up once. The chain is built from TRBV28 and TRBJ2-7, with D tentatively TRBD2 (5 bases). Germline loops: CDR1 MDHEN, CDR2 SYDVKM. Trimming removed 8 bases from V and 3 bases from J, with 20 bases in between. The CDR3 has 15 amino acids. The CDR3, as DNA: TGTGCCAGCGCCCAACGAGGGAACGGTGGCTACGAGCAGTACTTC. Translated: CASAQRGNGGYEQYF. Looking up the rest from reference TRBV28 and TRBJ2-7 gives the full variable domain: DVKVTQSSRYLVKRTGEKVFLECVQDMDHENMFWYRQDPGLGLRLIYFSYDVKMKEKGDIPEGYSVSREKKERFSLILESASTNQTSMYLCASAQRGNGGYEQYFGPGTRLTVT.

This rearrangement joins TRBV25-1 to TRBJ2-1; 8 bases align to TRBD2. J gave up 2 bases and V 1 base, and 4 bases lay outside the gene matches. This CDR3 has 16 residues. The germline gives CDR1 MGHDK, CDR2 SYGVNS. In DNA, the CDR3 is TGTGCCAGCAGTGAATGGGGAGCGGGGGCCTACAATGAGCAGTTCTTC. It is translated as CASSEWGAGAYNEQFF.

The CDR3 region is CASSPASGSGHEQFF. CDR3 coding DNA: TGTGCCAGCAGTCCAGCTAGCGGGAGTGGTCATGAGCAGTTCTTC. The rearrangement uses TRBV28 and TRBJ2-1, with 10 nucleotides matching TRBD2. J was trimmed by 8 bases and V by 5 bases; bases with no gene match: 9. Germline CDR1 reads MDHEN; CDR2 reads SYDVKM. The CDR3 is 15 amino acids.

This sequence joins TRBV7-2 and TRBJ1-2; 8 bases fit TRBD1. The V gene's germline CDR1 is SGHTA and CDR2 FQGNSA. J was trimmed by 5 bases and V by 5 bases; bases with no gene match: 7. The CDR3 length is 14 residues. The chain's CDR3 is CASSPPTGEYGYTF. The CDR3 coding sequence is TGTGCCAGCAGCCCCCCGACAGGGGAGTATGGCTACACCTTC.

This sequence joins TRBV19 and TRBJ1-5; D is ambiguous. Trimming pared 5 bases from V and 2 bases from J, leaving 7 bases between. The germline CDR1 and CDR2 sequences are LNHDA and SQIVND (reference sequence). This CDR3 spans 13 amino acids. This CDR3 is CASSGRGNQPQHF. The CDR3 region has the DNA TGTGCCAGTAGTGGGCGGGGCAATCAGCCCCAGCATTTT.

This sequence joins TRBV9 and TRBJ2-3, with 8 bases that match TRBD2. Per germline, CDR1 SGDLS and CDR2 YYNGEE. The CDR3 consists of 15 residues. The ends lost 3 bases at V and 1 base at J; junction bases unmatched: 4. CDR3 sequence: CASSAGRVRTDTQYF. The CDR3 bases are TGTGCCAGCAGCGCCGGGAGGGTTCGCACAGATACGCAGTATTTT.

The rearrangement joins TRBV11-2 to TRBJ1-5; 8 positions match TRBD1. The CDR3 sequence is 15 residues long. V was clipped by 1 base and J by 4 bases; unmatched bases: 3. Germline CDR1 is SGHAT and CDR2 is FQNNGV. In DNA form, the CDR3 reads TGTGCCAGCAGCTTAGCAGGGGGCCGTAATCAGCCCCAGCATTTT. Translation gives CASSLAGGRNQPQHF.

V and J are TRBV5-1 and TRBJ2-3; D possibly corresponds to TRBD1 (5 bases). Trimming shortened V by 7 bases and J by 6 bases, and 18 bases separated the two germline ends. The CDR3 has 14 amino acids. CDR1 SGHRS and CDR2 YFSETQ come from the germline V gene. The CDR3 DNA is TGCGCCAGCCTCCAGGGCGCCGGGTCGGATACGCAGTATTTT. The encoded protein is CASLQGAGSDTQYF.

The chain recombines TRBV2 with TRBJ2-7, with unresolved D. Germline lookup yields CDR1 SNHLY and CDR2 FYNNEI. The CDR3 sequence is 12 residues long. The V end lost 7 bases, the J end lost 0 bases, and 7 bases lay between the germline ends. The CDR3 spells CASNWASYEQYF. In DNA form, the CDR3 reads TGTGCCAGCAATTGGGCCTCCTACGAGCAGTACTTC.

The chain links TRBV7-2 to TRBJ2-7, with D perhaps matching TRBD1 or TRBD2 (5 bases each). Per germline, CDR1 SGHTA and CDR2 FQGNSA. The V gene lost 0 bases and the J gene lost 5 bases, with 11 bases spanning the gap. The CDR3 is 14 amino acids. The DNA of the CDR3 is TGTGCCAGCAGCTTAGCTGGGGGAGCGGACGAGCAGTACTTC. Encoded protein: CASSLAGGADEQYF. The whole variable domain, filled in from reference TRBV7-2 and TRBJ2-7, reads GAGVSQSPSNKVTEKGKDVELRCDPISGHTALYWYRQSLGQGLEFLIYFQGNSAPDKSGLPSDRFSAERTGGSVSTLTIQRTQQEDSAVYLCASSLAGGADEQYFGPGTRLTVT.

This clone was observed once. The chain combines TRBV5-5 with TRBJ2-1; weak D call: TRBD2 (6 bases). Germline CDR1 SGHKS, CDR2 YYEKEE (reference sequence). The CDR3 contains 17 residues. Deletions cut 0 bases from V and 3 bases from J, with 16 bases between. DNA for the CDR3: TGTGCCAGCAGCTTGGTGGGAGGACCACCGATCTACAATGAGCAGTTCTTC. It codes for CASSLVGGPPIYNEQFF.

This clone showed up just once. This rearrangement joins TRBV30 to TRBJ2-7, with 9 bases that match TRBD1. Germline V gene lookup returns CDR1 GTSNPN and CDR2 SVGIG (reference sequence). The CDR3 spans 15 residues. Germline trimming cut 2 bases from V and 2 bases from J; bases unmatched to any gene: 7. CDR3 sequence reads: CAWSPTDRGAYEQYF. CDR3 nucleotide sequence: TGTGCCTGGAGTCCCACCGACAGGGGGGCCTACGAGCAGTACTTC.

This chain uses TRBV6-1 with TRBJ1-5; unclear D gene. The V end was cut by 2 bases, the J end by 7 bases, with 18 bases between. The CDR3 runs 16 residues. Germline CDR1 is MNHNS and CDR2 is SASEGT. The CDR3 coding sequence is TGTGCCAGCAGTGAAACGGGTGGGGTTGGTGGGCAGCCCCAGCATTTT. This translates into CASSETGGVGGQPQHF.

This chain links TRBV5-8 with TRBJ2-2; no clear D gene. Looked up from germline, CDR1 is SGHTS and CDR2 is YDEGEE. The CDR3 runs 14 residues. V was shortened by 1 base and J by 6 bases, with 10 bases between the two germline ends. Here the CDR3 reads CASSLYKISGELFF. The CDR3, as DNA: TGTGCCAGCAGCTTGTATAAGATCTCCGGGGAGCTGTTTTTT.

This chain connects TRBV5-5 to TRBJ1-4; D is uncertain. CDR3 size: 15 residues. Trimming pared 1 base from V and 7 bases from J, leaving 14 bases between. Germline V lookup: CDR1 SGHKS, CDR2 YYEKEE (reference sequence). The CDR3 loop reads CASSLLEGRGEKLFF. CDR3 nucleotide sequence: TGTGCCAGCAGCTTGTTGGAGGGCCGAGGTGAAAAACTGTTTTTT.

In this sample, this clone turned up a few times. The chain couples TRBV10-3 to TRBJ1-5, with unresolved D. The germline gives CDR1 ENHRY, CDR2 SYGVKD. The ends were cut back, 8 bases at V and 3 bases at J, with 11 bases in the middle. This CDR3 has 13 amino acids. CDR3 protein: CAIWAGPNQPQHF. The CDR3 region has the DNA TGTGCCATCTGGGCAGGCCCCAATCAGCCCCAGCATTTT.

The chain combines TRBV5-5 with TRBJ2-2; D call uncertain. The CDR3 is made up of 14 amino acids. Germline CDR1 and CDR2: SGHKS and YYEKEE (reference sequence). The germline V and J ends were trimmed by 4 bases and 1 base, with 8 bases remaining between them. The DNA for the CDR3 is TGTGCCAGCAGCCCGGACCTGAACACCGGGGAGCTGTTTTTT. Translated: CASSPDLNTGELFF.

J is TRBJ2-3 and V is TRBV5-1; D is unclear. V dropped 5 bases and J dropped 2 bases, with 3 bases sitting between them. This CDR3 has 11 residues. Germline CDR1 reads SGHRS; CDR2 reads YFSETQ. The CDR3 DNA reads TGCGCCAGCAGAGTCACAGATACGCAGTATTTT. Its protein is CASRVTDTQYF.

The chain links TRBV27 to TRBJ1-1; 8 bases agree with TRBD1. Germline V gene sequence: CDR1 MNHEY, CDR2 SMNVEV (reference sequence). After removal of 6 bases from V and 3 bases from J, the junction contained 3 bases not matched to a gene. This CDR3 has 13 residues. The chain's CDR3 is CASRTGADTEAFF. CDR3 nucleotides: TGTGCCAGCAGGACAGGGGCTGACACTGAAGCTTTCTTT.

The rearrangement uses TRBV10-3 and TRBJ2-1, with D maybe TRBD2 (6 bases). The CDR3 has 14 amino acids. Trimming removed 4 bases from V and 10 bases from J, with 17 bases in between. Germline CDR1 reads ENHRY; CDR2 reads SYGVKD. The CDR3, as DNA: TGTGCCATCAGTGTTGGCGGGGCCCTCCGGGAGCAGTTCTTC. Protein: CAISVGGALREQFF.

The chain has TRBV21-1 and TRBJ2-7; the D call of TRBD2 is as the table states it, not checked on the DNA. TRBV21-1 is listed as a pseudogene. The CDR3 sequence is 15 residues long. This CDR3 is CASSTGTSESYEQYF. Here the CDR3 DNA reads TGTGCCAGCAGCACCGGGACTAGCGAATCCTACGAGCAGTACTTC.

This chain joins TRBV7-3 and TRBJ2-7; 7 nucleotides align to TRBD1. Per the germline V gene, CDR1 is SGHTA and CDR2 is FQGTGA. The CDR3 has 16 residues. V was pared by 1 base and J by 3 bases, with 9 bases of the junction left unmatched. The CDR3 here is CASSLSPDRAYYEQYF. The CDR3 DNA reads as TGTGCCAGCAGCTTAAGCCCCGACAGGGCTTACTACGAGCAGTACTTC.